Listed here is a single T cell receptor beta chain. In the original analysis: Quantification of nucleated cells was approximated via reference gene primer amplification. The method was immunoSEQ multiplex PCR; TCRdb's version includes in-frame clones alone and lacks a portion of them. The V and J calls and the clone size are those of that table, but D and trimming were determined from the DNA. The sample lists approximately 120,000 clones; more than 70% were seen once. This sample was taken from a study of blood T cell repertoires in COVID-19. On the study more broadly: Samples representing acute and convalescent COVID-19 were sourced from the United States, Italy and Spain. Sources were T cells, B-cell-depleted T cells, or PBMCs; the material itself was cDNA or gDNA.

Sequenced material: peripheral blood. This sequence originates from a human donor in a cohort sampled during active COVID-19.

CDR3 DNA: TGTGCCAGTAGTATTGTGACAGGGGGGCTCTCCCTTCAGACCCAGTACTTC. Encoded protein: CASSIVTGGLSLQTQYF. The chain links TRBV19 to TRBJ2-5; 9 positions agree with TRBD1. V shed 3 bases and J 6 bases; nucleotides not matched to a gene: 14. From germline, CDR1 is LNHDA and CDR2 SQIVND (reference sequence). This CDR3 has 17 amino acids.